Below, one TCR beta chain is given with its context. No cognate antigen has been identified for it. Base qualities were left out, and no much larger clone turns up one base away. This entry comes from a study of blood T cell repertoires in COVID-19 (dated by TCRdb to about 2020). In the study overall: The collaborator samples originated in the United States, Italy and Spain and spanned the acute and convalescent phases of COVID-19. A freely available public database, intended as a resource for researchers studying the immune response to SARS-CoV-2, is where the repertoires were released. Deeply sampled blood TCRbeta repertoires from subjects exposed to, actively infected with, or recovered from COVID-19 were included in the dataset. The samples were drawn from the first 160 participants of the ongoing ImmuneRACE study and from some 1,300 subjects provided by 6 global collaborators. Nearly every sample came with metadata listing a de-identified subject ID, COVID-19 status, age in years and sex. Where available, HLA class I and class II types were taken from metadata supplied by the sample provider and were not determined by assay-based typing. The prospective study material was composed of cDNA or gDNA derived from T cells, B-cell-depleted T cells, or PBMCs. Overall results and qualifications from the work: How much clinical and demographic metadata was included differed by source and by participant, and the metadata was provided uncurated.

TCRbeta CDR3 regions were amplified from genomic DNA by means of the immunoSEQ Assay, a bias-controlled multiplex PCR. In the authors' own workflow: Within the assay, amplification of reference gene primers was used to estimate how many nucleated cells each sample contained. Sequence reads were collapsed and filtered to measure the absolute abundance of every unique TCRbeta CDR3 rearrangement. For each sample, productive Simpson clonality was calculated as the square root of Simpson's diversity index across productive rearrangements. In TCRdb, the immuneACCESS table is reduced to in-frame sequences with V and J assigned. These tables do not hold every clone; where another copy was compared, an unresolved V gene accounts for under half, and the others remain unexplained. That table supplies the V and J calls and clone size; D and trimming were determined from the DNA. Within this sample are over 65,000 clones, with 75% to 95% of them counted one time only. 0.65% to 0.9% of the sample belongs to the ten largest clones.

Reading from cysteine to phenylalanine, the CDR3 counts 17 amino acids. Only the CDR3 DNA stays, 51 bases, in frame from base 1. Ends trimmed: V by 4 bases, J by 5 bases; bases unmatched to a gene: 9. CDR1 and CDR2 are drawn from the germline V gene: SGDLS, YYNGEE. Whole blood was collected in K2EDTA tubes by collaborating institutions according to the institutions' own protocols. For TCRbeta analysis, collaborator samples were shipped as frozen whole blood, as isolated PBMCs, or as DNA extracted from either sample type. The sequence was obtained from an elderly woman with acute or convalescent COVID-19. The rearrangement joined TRBV9 to TRBJ2-3; 14 middle bases align to TRBD2. The sequencing sample was made of peripheral blood. CDR3 region: CASSKTGTSGGLDTQYF. In nucleotides, the sequence is TGTGCCAGCAGCAAAACCGGGACTAGCGGGGGTTTAGATACGCAGTATTTT.